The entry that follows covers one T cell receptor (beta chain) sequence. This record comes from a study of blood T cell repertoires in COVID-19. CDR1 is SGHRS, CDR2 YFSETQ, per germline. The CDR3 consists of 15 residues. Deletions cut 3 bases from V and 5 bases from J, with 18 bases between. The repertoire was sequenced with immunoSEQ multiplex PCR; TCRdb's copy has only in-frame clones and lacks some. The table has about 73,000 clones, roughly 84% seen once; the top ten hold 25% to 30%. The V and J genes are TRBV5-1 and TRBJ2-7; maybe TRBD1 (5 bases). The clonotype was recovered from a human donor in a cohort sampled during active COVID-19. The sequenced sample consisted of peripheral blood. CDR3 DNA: TGCGCCAGCAGCTCCGCGACGCAGGGTCGCGACGAGCAGTACTTC. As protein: CASSSATQGRDEQYF.